The 27 T cell receptor beta chains reported below all come from one sample, sequenced in a study of T cell clonality in common variable immunodeficiency. General study results and limits: Reportedly, TCR beta sequences from common variable immunodeficiency showed fewer deletions and N-nucleotide insertions.

No antigens are known for them. Method: immunoSEQ multiplex PCR; TCRdb's copy keeps in-frame clones and lacks some. Listed for the sample are about 20,000 clones, none seen a single time. Input material: peripheral blood mononuclear cells. The source of these receptors is a human donor with common variable immunodeficiency.

In this sample, this clone turned up a few times. The read halts 3 residues ahead of the CDR3 end, with the missing end drawn from the germline J gene. This sequence joins TRBV6-1 and TRBJ2-3; no reliable D call. The length of the CDR3 is 16 residues. The V gene's germline CDR1 is MNHNS and CDR2 SASEGT. Trimming removed 1 base at V and 5 bases at J, with 16 bases between. CDR3 amino acids: CASSEEFARKRDTQYF. The part of the CDR3 DNA that was read is TGTGCCAGCAGTGAAGAATTCGCTAGGAAGAGAGATACG.

This clone was found a few times. The part of the CDR3 DNA that was read is TGTGCCAGCAGCTTAATCCAGGGTGCC. Protein product: CASSLIQGA. The CDR3 reads in full as CASSLIQGAYTF. The chain employs TRBV7-9 and TRBJ1-2, with a possible D match to TRBD1 (5 bases). The read falls 3 residues short of the CDR3 end, and the missing part is taken from the germline J gene. Looked up from germline, CDR1 is SEHNR and CDR2 is FQNEAQ (reference sequence). This CDR3 is 12 amino acids long.

Notes on this clone: The CDR3 end falls 3 residues outside the read, so it is completed with the germline J gene. V usage is TRBV2 and J usage is TRBJ2-5, with 7 bases identical to TRBD1. This CDR3 is 16 amino acids long. Germline trimming cut 3 bases from V and 5 bases from J; bases unmatched to any gene: 12. CDR1 and CDR2 (germline): SNHLY, FYNNEI. The CDR3 reads CASSDPPNRGRETQYF. The sequenced part of the CDR3 DNA is TGTGCCAGCAGTGACCCCCCCAACAGGGGCCGGGAGACC.

This clone has only a few counts. Sequencing ends 3 residues short of the CDR3 end; the germline J gene provides the rest. V usage is TRBV19 and J usage is TRBJ1-1; 9 bases match TRBD1. This CDR3 is built from 14 residues. The germline CDR1 and CDR2 sequences are LNHDA and SQIVND (reference sequence). CDR3 residues: CASSNRGPDRGAFF. The sequenced part of the CDR3 DNA is TGTGCCAGTAGTAACAGGGGGCCGGACAGGGGA.

Only a few counts were recorded for this clone. The read gets to within 3 residues of the CDR3 end, and the germline J gene fills in the rest. The chain combines TRBV19 with TRBJ1-1; D is unclear. There are 13 residues in the CDR3. With 7 bases removed from V and 5 bases from J, the gap between germline ends came to 14 bases. Germline V CDR1 and CDR2: LNHDA, SQIVND (reference sequence). CDR3 DNA (partial): TGTGCCAGTAAGTGGCTCGCGGGGACTGAA. Translated, it gives CASKWLAGTE. The whole CDR3 is CASKWLAGTEAFF.

The CDR3 reads CASSQGGGRGQPQHF. CDR3 bases read: TGTGCCAGCTCACAAGGGGGGGGGCGCGGTCAGCCC. This chain joins TRBV18 and TRBJ1-5, with D possibly being TRBD1 (6 bases). The read ends 3 residues shy of where the CDR3 ends; the end is completed using the germline J gene. V was trimmed by 4 bases and J by 6 bases, leaving 16 bases between them. Per germline, CDR1 KGHSH and CDR2 LQKENI. The CDR3 extends over 15 amino acids.

In regard to this clone: Coverage ceases 3 residues before the CDR3 finishes, and the germline J gene fills in the end. This chain links TRBV7-2 with TRBJ1-5; 7 bases align to TRBD1. V trimming: 6 bases; J trimming: 6 bases; junction bases outside the gene matches: 8. This CDR3 contains 14 residues. Germline V gene lookup returns CDR1 SGHTA and CDR2 FQGNSA. The CDR3 sequence is CASSFRQGGQPQHF. The covered CDR3 bases are TGTGCCAGCAGTTTTCGACAGGGAGGTCAGCCC.

This clone was detected only a few times. The CDR3 goes on 3 residues after the read ends, and that part is filled in from the germline J gene. J is TRBJ2-7 and V is TRBV20-1; 9 positions match TRBD2. J gave up 0 bases and V 6 bases, and 9 bases lay outside the gene matches. The length of the CDR3 is 15 residues. CDR1 and CDR2 (germline): DFQATT, SNEGSKA (reference sequence). CDR3 DNA, as far as it was read: TGCAGTGCCAGAAACCTAGCGGGAAGCTCCTACGAG. Encoded protein: CSARNLAGSSYE. The complete CDR3 sequence is CSARNLAGSSYEQYF.

Ten or more counts support this clone. This CDR3 reads CASSEWGAYEQYF. The covered CDR3 bases are TGTGCCAGCAGCGAGTGGGGCGCCTACGAG. The chain couples TRBV7-9 to TRBJ2-7; D is possibly TRBD1 (5 bases). The read ends 3 residues shy of where the CDR3 ends; the end is completed using the germline J gene. CDR1 is SEHNR and CDR2 is FQNEAQ in the germline V gene (reference sequence). V lost 5 bases and J 2 bases, leaving 10 bases between the germline ends. The CDR3 contains 13 residues.

This clone was seen many times. Read sequence stops 3 residues before the CDR3 end, and the germline J gene provides the missing end. The chain links TRBV7-2 to TRBJ2-1; a weak D match, TRBD2 (5 bases). V gave up 5 bases and J gave up 7 bases, with 12 bases separating them. Looked up from germline, CDR1 is SGHTA and CDR2 is FQGNSA. The length of the CDR3 is 13 residues. The CDR3 loop is CASSPSDWNEQFF. CDR3 DNA (partial): TGTGCCAGCAGCCCTTCGGACTGGAATGAG. Combining the CDR3 with reference TRBV7-2 and TRBJ2-1 gives the whole variable domain GAGVSQSPSNKVTEKGKDVELRCDPISGHTALYWYRQSLGQGLEFLIYFQGNSAPDKSGLPSDRFSAERTGGSVSTLTIQRTQQEDSAVYLCASSPSDWNEQFFGPGTRLTVL.

CDR3 bases read: TGTGCCAGCTCACCACGGGGGGGAGCGGACACTGAA. As protein: CASSPRGGADTE. Given in full, the CDR3 is CASSPRGGADTEAFF. The chain joins TRBV18 to TRBJ1-1; a possible D gene is TRBD1 (5 bases). The CDR3 end is not reached by the read, which stops 3 residues before it; the germline J gene fills it in. The V gene's germline CDR1 is KGHSH and CDR2 LQKENI. Between the trimmed V and J ends, which lost 1 base and 3 bases, there was a span of 12 bases. This CDR3 region has 15 residues.

This clone was counted between two and nine times. With the read ending 3 residues before the CDR3 end, the germline J gene is used to fill in that end. This sequence joins TRBV7-2 and TRBJ1-2; 7 bases map to TRBD1. CDR3 size: 15 residues. J was trimmed by 0 bases and V by 1 base; bases with no gene match: 2. From germline, CDR1 is SGHTA and CDR2 FQGNSA. The sequenced CDR3 bases are TGTGCCAGCAGCTTAGGGACAGGAGCTAACTATGGC. Translated: CASSLGTGANYG. The whole CDR3 protein is CASSLGTGANYGYTF.

A word on this clone: Coverage ceases 3 residues before the CDR3 finishes, and the germline J gene fills in the end. The rearrangement links TRBV7-9 to TRBJ1-6; D is undetermined. Germline loops: CDR1 SEHNR, CDR2 FQNEAQ (reference sequence). Trimming shortened V by 1 base and J by 10 bases, and 11 bases separated the two germline ends. The CDR3 is made up of 14 amino acids. CDR3 DNA, as far as it was read: TGTGCCAGCAGCTTAGACGTAAGAGGGTCACCC. This encodes CASSLDVRGSP. In full, the CDR3 is CASSLDVRGSPLHF.

This clone came up a few times. CDR3 DNA, as far as it was read: TGTGCCAGCAGCCCCGGGACTAGCGTGGATACG. The encoded protein is CASSPGTSVDT. The whole CDR3 protein is CASSPGTSVDTQYF. The chain has TRBV7-3 and TRBJ2-3, with TRBD2 matching 10 bases. The CDR3 extends 3 residues past the end of the read, so its final part is completed from the germline J gene. Germline lookup yields CDR1 SGHTA and CDR2 FQGTGA. The CDR3 spans 14 residues. Losses at the gene ends were 5 bases for V and 6 bases for J; bases not matched to a gene: 5.

This clone was found many times. The CDR3 is cut off 3 residues early in the read; its end comes from the germline J gene. The chain recombines TRBV6-1 with TRBJ1-1; D not certain. Trimming took off 3 bases at V and 1 base at J, with 6 bases between the two ends. This CDR3 region has 13 residues. Per the germline V gene, CDR1 is MNHNS and CDR2 is SASEGT. The CDR3 loop reads CASSDNPNTEAFF. The covered CDR3 bases are TGTGCCAGCAGTGACAATCCGAACACTGAA.

This clone has only a few counts. The read ends 3 residues shy of where the CDR3 ends; the end is completed using the germline J gene. This chain connects TRBV11-2 to TRBJ2-5; no clear D gene. CDR3 length: 11 amino acids. Germline V gives CDR1 SGHAT, CDR2 FQNNGV. The V gene lost 1 base and the J gene lost 5 bases, with 2 bases spanning the gap. The DNA read from the CDR3 is TGTGCCAGCAGCTTAGCGGAGACC. It encodes CASSLAET. The complete CDR3 sequence is CASSLAETQYF.

About this clone itself: Read coverage stops 3 residues before the CDR3 terminus; the germline J gene supplies the remainder. The chain employs TRBV23-1 and TRBJ1-5; 7 bases agree with TRBD1. TRBV23-1 qualifies as an ORF whose function is uncertain. The CDR3 spans 19 residues. Unmatched junction bases numbered 12, after V lost 0 bases and J lost 1 base. CDR3 amino acids: CASSQSGSHRDRSNQPQHF. Partial CDR3 DNA: TGCGCCAGCAGTCAATCGGGGTCACACAGGGACAGAAGCAATCAGCCC.

This clone appeared a few times. The CDR3 extends 3 residues past the end of the read, so its final part is completed from the germline J gene. The V gene is TRBV2, the J gene TRBJ1-4, with D hard to call. The V end was cut by 5 bases, the J end by 8 bases, with 15 bases between. This CDR3 has 14 amino acids. Germline values: CDR1 SNHLY, CDR2 FYNNEI. The chain's CDR3 is CASSLNTRGEKLFF. CDR3 bases read: TGTGCCAGCAGTCTAAACACCCGAGGGGAAAAA.

This clone was seen ten or more times. The read comes to an end 3 residues before the CDR3 does, leaving the germline J gene to fill in the end. The chain combines TRBV4-1 with TRBJ2-3, with TRBD2 identical over 11 bases. Germline V gene data show CDR1 as MGHRA and CDR2 as YSYEKL. Germline trimming cut 5 bases from V and 4 bases from J; bases unmatched to any gene: 14. The CDR3 runs to 18 residues. CDR3 DNA (partial): TGCGCCAGCAGCGACCGGGTAGCGGGGGGGCATAGCGCAGATACG. Its translation: CASSDRVAGGHSADT. The entire CDR3 protein reads CASSDRVAGGHSADTQYF.

On this clone itself: The CDR3 is cut off 3 residues early in the read; its end comes from the germline J gene. The chain combines TRBV18 with TRBJ1-6; D is perhaps TRBD1 (6 bases). This CDR3 has 15 residues. Per germline, CDR1 KGHSH and CDR2 LQKENI. V was clipped by 2 bases and J by 9 bases, with 14 bases between them. CDR3 bases read: TGTGCCAGCTCACCATCACAGGGAAGTAGTTCACCC. Encoded protein: CASSPSQGSSSP. The entire CDR3 protein reads CASSPSQGSSSPLHF.

A word on this clone: Read coverage stops 3 residues before the CDR3 terminus; the germline J gene supplies the remainder. The chain employs TRBV7-6 and TRBJ1-1; D possibly corresponds to TRBD1 (6 bases). The CDR3 covers 14 residues. The V end was cut by 1 base, the J end by 1 base, with 7 bases between. Germline CDR1 is SGHVS and CDR2 is FNYEAQ. The CDR3 bases that were read are TGTGCCAGCAGCTTAGGGACAGCGAACACTGAA. Residues: CASSLGTANTE. The CDR3, in full, reads CASSLGTANTEAFF.

A word on this clone: The read halts 3 residues ahead of the CDR3 end, with the missing end drawn from the germline J gene. The V and J genes are TRBV18 and TRBJ2-1; 14 bases are shared with TRBD2. This CDR3 has 16 residues. Germline V CDR1 and CDR2: KGHSH, LQKENI. V trimming: 3 bases; J trimming: 7 bases; junction bases outside the gene matches: 5. CDR3: CASSPGLAGGENEQFF. The covered CDR3 bases are TGTGCCAGCTCACCTGGACTAGCGGGAGGTGAGAATGAG.

This clone was recorded at least ten times. The read terminates 3 residues before the CDR3 end, so the remaining end is supplied by the germline J gene. This chain links TRBV6-1 with TRBJ2-6, with 7 bases that match TRBD1. With V trimmed by 1 base and J by 2 bases, 8 bases remained unmatched. This CDR3 has 18 residues. Germline V gives CDR1 MNHNS, CDR2 SASEGT. Partial CDR3 DNA: TGTGCCAGCAGTGAAGGGGGTTGGCAGGGGGCTGGGGCCAACGTC. This translates into CASSEGGWQGAGANV. The full CDR3 protein is CASSEGGWQGAGANVLTF.

In this sample, this clone turned up many times. The CDR3 is cut off 3 residues early in the read; its end comes from the germline J gene. This chain joins TRBV18 and TRBJ2-1; possibly TRBD1 for D (5 bases). Trimming removed 4 bases from V and 0 bases from J, with 13 bases in between. The germline CDR1 and CDR2 sequences are KGHSH and LQKENI. This CDR3 is built from 16 residues. The CDR3 loop is CASSRRDSSSYNEQFF. CDR3 bases read: TGTGCCAGCTCACGCAGGGATTCAAGCTCCTACAATGAG. The entire variable domain, with the rest obtained from reference TRBV18 and TRBJ2-1, is as follows: NAGVMQNPRHLVRRRGQEARLRCSPMKGHSHVYWYRQLPEEGLKFMVYLQKENIIDESGMPKERFSAEFPKEGPSILRIQQVVRGDSAAYFCASSRRDSSSYNEQFFGPGTRLTVL.

Regarding this clone: Coverage ceases 3 residues before the CDR3 finishes, and the germline J gene fills in the end. The chain joins TRBV20-1 to TRBJ2-5, with TRBD2 matching over 8 bases. After removal of 6 bases from V and 5 bases from J, the junction contained 17 bases not matched to a gene. The CDR3 runs to 16 residues. The germline V gene has CDR1 DFQATT and CDR2 SNEGSKA (reference sequence). The CDR3 protein is CSAYPFTGGAVETQYF. Incomplete CDR3 DNA: TGCAGTGCCTACCCGTTTACGGGGGGGGCCGTTGAGACC.

The table lists this clone with a few counts. The DNA read from the CDR3 is TGCGCCAGCAGCGGGCGTTTCAGCGGGGGTGCGATAGGGACCCAAGAGACC. It codes for CASSGRFSGGAIGTQET. The full-length CDR3 reads as CASSGRFSGGAIGTQETQYF. This sequence joins TRBV5-1 and TRBJ2-5; 8 bases fit TRBD2. The CDR3 end lies 3 residues beyond the end of the read and is filled in from the germline J gene. Germline CDR1 and CDR2: SGHRS and YFSETQ. This CDR3 has 20 residues. Unmatched junction bases numbered 21, after V lost 4 bases and J lost 1 base. Full variable domain (missing parts from reference TRBV5-1 and TRBJ2-5): KAGVTQTPRYLIKTRGQQVTLSCSPISGHRSVSWYQQTPGQGLQFLFEYFSETQRNKGNFPGRFSGRQFSNSRSEMNVSTLELGDSALYLCASSGRFSGGAIGTQETQYFGPGTRLLVL.

Concerning this clone itself: The CDR3 extends 3 residues past the end of the read, so its final part is completed from the germline J gene. Other DNA sequences in this specimen translate into the identical CDR3. The chain has TRBV18 and TRBJ1-2; D remains unclear. The germline gives CDR1 KGHSH, CDR2 LQKENI. CDR3 length: 17 residues. Partial CDR3 DNA: TGTGCCAGCTCACAGGATCTTATTAAAGGCGGGGTGAGCGGC. The encoded protein is CASSQDLIKGGVSG. In full, the CDR3 reads CASSQDLIKGGVSGYTF.